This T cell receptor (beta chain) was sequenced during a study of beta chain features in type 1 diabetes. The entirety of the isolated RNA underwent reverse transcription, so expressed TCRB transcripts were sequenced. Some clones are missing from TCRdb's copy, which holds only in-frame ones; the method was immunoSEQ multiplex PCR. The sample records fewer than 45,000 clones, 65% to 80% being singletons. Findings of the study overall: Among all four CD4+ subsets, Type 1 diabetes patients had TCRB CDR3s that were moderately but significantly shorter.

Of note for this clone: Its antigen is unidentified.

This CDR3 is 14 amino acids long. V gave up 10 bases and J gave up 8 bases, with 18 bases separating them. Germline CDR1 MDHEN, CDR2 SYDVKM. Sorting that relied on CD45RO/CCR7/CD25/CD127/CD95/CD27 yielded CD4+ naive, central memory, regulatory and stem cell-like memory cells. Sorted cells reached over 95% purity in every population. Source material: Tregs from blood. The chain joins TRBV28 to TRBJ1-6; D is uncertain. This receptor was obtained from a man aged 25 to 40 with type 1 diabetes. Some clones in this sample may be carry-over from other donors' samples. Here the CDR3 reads CATWEGPWDSPLHF. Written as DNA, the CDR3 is TGTGCCACCTGGGAGGGCCCGTGGGATTCACCCCTCCACTTT. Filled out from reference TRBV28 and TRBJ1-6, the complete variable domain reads DVKVTQSSRYLVKRTGEKVFLECVQDMDHENMFWYRQDPGLGLRLIYFSYDVKMKEKGDIPEGYSVSREKKERFSLILESASTNQTSMYLCATWEGPWDSPLHFGNGTRLTVT.